This is a list of T cell receptor beta chains from one sample in a study of blood T cell repertoires in COVID-19. Method: immunoSEQ multiplex PCR; TCRdb's copy keeps in-frame clones and lacks some. The sample yields roughly 190,000 clones, roughly 82% seen once. Sequencing was carried out using PBMCs or T cells enriched from blood (not recorded which). The receptors were sampled from a woman aged 60 to 75 with acute COVID-19. Each CDR3 is given with its conserved first and last residue. Fields, in order: CDR3 length, D gene, clone size, V gene, J gene, CDR3 DNA, CDR3 protein. The D gene is left open where the match is weak. A clone size is listed for some rows: how often the clone was seen (once, few, many), or a class if it is expanded.

13,NA,NA,TRBV9,TRBJ1-5,TGTGCCAGCAGCGAACAGCCCAATCAGCCCCAGCATTTT,CASSEQPNQPQHF
19,TRBD1,NA,TRBV24-1,TRBJ2-7,TGTGCCACCAGTGACTTTTTGCTCTGCAGGGACAGTAGTACCTACGAGCAGTACTTC,CATSDFLLCRDSSTYEQYF
15,TRBD2,NA,TRBV6-5,TRBJ2-1,TGTGCCAGCAGCTCTACTAGCGGGCCTTACAATGAGCAGTTCTTC,CASSSTSGPYNEQFF
17,TRBD2,NA,TRBV10-3,TRBJ2-1,TGTGCCATCAGTGACGGGACTAGCGGGAGGTTATACAATGAGCAGTTCTTC,CAISDGTSGRLYNEQFF
17,TRBD2,NA,TRBV4-3,TRBJ2-5,TGCGCCAGCAGCTCCGGTTGGGGGGGTGGAGGAGGGGAGACCCAGTACTTC,CASSSGWGGGGGETQYF
16,TRBD2,NA,TRBV27,TRBJ2-3,TGTGCCAGCAGTTCCTTTATAGCGGGATCATCTAATACGCAGTATTTT,CASSSFIAGSSNTQYF
14,NA,NA,TRBV5-4,TRBJ1-1,TGTGCCAGCAGCTTGGCGGCGGCGAACACTGAAGCTTTCTTT,CASSLAAANTEAFF
16,NA,NA,TRBV7-6,TRBJ2-1,TGTGCCAGCACCCAGGGGGACTCTTGGGGAGCAAATGAGCAGTTCTTC,CASTQGDSWGANEQFF
14,TRBD1,NA,TRBV18,TRBJ1-2,TGTGCCAGCTCAACCCGGGACAGGGGTGGTGGCTACACCTTC,CASSTRDRGGGYTF
16,TRBD1,NA,TRBV6-6,TRBJ1-1,TGTGCCAGCAGTTACGCATACAGGGGGGCAATCGTTGAGGCTTTCTTT,CASSYAYRGAIVEAFF
16,TRBD1,NA,TRBV7-9,TRBJ1-5,TGTGCCATCACGCCGGGACAGGGTAATAGCAATCAGCCCCAGCATTTT,CAITPGQGNSNQPQHF
11,TRBD1,NA,TRBV25-1,TRBJ1-3,TGTGCCAGTGGACAGGTAGACACCATATATTTT,CASGQVDTIYF
18,TRBD2,once,TRBV20-1,TRBJ2-3,TGCAGTGCTAGTCTACTAGCGGGGGGCCTAACCGGCACAGATACGCAGTATTTT,CSASLLAGGLTGTDTQYF
15,TRBD1,once,TRBV5-4,TRBJ2-5,TGTGCCAGCAGCTTGCGGACAGGGGCCCAAGAGACCCAGTACTTC,CASSLRTGAQETQYF
16,TRBD2,NA,TRBV4-3,TRBJ2-1,TGCGCCAGCAGCCGGTTTCCCAGCGGGAGTGGAAGTGAGCAGTTCTTC,CASSRFPSGSGSEQFF
16,NA,NA,TRBV2,TRBJ2-3,TGTGCCAGCAGTGATCCGGGCGGGACTAGCACAGATACGCAGTATTTT,CASSDPGGTSTDTQYF
17,TRBD1,NA,TRBV9,TRBJ1-1,TGTGCCAGCAGCCCTCGGACAGGCCTTGGTCGGGGCACTGAAGCTTTCTTT,CASSPRTGLGRGTEAFF
13,TRBD1,NA,TRBV7-2,TRBJ2-7,TGTGCCAGCAGCTTCGGACAGGGCTACGAGCAGTACTTC,CASSFGQGYEQYF
14,TRBD1,few,TRBV5-1,TRBJ2-1,TGCGCCAGCTCGGACAGGAGCTCCTACAATGAGCAGTTCTTC,CASSDRSSYNEQFF
17,TRBD1,NA,TRBV3-1/TRBV3-2,TRBJ2-7,TGTGCCAGCAGCCAAGGGACAGGTCGGGATAAAAGGAGGGAGCAGTACTTC,CASSQGTGRDKRREQYF
15,NA,NA,TRBV19,TRBJ2-2,TGTGCTACCCAACGTGGGGGGACGGGCACCGGGGAGCTGTTTTTT,CATQRGGTGTGELFF
14,TRBD1,NA,TRBV11-2,TRBJ1-2,TGTGCCAGCAGCTGGGGACAGGCCGTGGAAGGCTACACCTTC,CASSWGQAVEGYTF
18,TRBD2,NA,TRBV18,TRBJ2-3,TGTGCCAGCTCACCAAAGGGCCCTAGCGGGGGGGGAGCAGATACGCAGTATTTT,CASSPKGPSGGGADTQYF
12,NA,few,TRBV28,TRBJ2-1,TGTGCCAGCAACGGGAGTGGGGATGAGCAGTTCTTC,CASNGSGDEQFF
15,TRBD2,once,TRBV28,TRBJ2-5,TGTGCCAGCAGTAGTAGCGGGACCCTTCAAGAGACCCAGTACTTC,CASSSSGTLQETQYF
16,TRBD1,once,TRBV6-1,TRBJ1-1,TGTGCCAGCAGTGCGCAGGGGGTCGGGTTGAACACTGAAGCTTTCTTT,CASSAQGVGLNTEAFF
14,NA,once,TRBV11-2,TRBJ1-1,TGTGCCAGCAGCTTAGTTGCGGCGAACACTGAAGCTTTCTTT,CASSLVAANTEAFF
16,NA,NA,TRBV7-2,TRBJ1-2,TGTGCCAGCAGCGGGGGAGGGTCTGGAAGATTTTATGGCTACACCTTC,CASSGGGSGRFYGYTF
14,NA,NA,TRBV9,TRBJ1-1,TGTGCCAGCAGCGTAGGGACAATGAACACTGAAGCTTTCTTT,CASSVGTMNTEAFF
15,NA,NA,TRBV7-9,TRBJ1-2,TGTGCCAGTAGCAGGACAGCCCTTACTAACTATGGCTACACCTTC,CASSRTALTNYGYTF
15,NA,NA,TRBV5-8,TRBJ1-1,TGTGCCAGCAGCCATTACAGGGCGATGAACACTGAAGCTTTCTTT,CASSHYRAMNTEAFF
13,TRBD1,once,TRBV29-1,TRBJ2-7,TGCAGCGTTGAAGGACAGGGTCTCTACGAGCAGTACTTC,CSVEGQGLYEQYF
13,NA,NA,TRBV18,TRBJ1-3,TGTGCCAGCTCACCCGCTACAGGGTACACCATATATTTT,CASSPATGYTIYF
18,NA,NA,TRBV3-1/TRBV3-2,TRBJ1-6,TGTGCCAGCAGCCAAGGCTGGGGGGGCGACTCCTATAATTCACCCCTCCACTTT,CASSQGWGGDSYNSPLHF
13,TRBD1,NA,TRBV18,TRBJ1-2,TGTGCCAGCTCACCGCAGGGGGGTGATGGCTACACCTTC,CASSPQGGDGYTF
14,NA,NA,TRBV9,TRBJ1-4,TGTGCCAGCAGCGCGCCTGACAGGAATGAAAAACTGTTTTTT,CASSAPDRNEKLFF
13,NA,NA,TRBV12-3/TRBV12-4,TRBJ1-2,TGTGCCAGCAGTCTGGGGGGAGATCATGGCTACACCTTC,CASSLGGDHGYTF
16,TRBD2,NA,TRBV7-2,TRBJ2-2,TGTGCCAGCAGCCCAAACCAGCGGGAGAACACCGGGGAGCTGTTTTTT,CASSPNQRENTGELFF
13,NA,few,TRBV6-5,TRBJ1-1,TGTGCCAGCAGTTACTCGATGAAGGGGGAAGCTTTCTTT,CASSYSMKGEAFF
19,TRBD1,NA,TRBV5-1,TRBJ1-4,TGCGCCAGCAGCAAAACACCGGGACAGGGGGCAGGCGATAATGAAAAACTGTTTTTT,CASSKTPGQGAGDNEKLFF
14,TRBD1,NA,TRBV10-3,TRBJ1-1,TGTGCCATCAGTGGGGACAGGGTAGGGGCTGAAGCTTTCTTT,CAISGDRVGAEAFF
15,NA,NA,TRBV5-5,TRBJ1-1,TGTGCCAGCAGCTGGGAGGGGACGGTGAACACTGAAGCTTTCTTT,CASSWEGTVNTEAFF
17,NA,few,TRBV7-2,TRBJ2-4,TGTGCCAGCAGCCCCCGCTTGCGGGTATCGGCCAAAAACATTCAGTACTTC,CASSPRLRVSAKNIQYF
15,NA,NA,TRBV25-1,TRBJ2-5,TGTGCCAGCAGTGATCCAGGGAATTTCCAAGAGACCCAGTACTTC,CASSDPGNFQETQYF
14,NA,NA,TRBV7-6,TRBJ1-1,TGTGCCAGCAGCTTATCGCGATCTGGGGGGAGAGCTTTCTTT,CASSLSRSGGRAFF
14,TRBD1,NA,TRBV30,TRBJ1-2,TGTGCCCTCCAAGGGACAGGGAGATTGGGTGGCTACACCTTC,CALQGTGRLGGYTF
15,TRBD2,NA,TRBV5-4,TRBJ2-1,TGTGCCAGCAGCTGGGGACTAGCGGGAGTAGATGAGCAGTTCTTC,CASSWGLAGVDEQFF
14,TRBD2,NA,TRBV4-2,TRBJ2-3,TGTGCCAGCAGCTCCGTTATAGCGGGAGATACGCAGTATTTT,CASSSVIAGDTQYF
14,NA,NA,TRBV18,TRBJ1-5,TGTGCCAGCTCCCCGGGAGGGGCAGATCAGCCCCAGCATTTT,CASSPGGADQPQHF
16,NA,NA,TRBV7-9,TRBJ1-4,TGTGCCAGCAGCTTGGGCCCGGGGGCAACTAATGAAAAACTGTTTTTT,CASSLGPGATNEKLFF
15,TRBD1,NA,TRBV27,TRBJ2-7,TGTGCCAGCCGACTGTTCGGGACAGCCGCCTACGAGCAGTACTTC,CASRLFGTAAYEQYF
13,NA,once,TRBV28,TRBJ2-2,TGTGCCAGCAGCGCCCTGGAGACCGGGGAGCTGTTTTTT,CASSALETGELFF
14,TRBD1,NA,TRBV11-3,TRBJ2-5,TGTGCCAGCAGCCTTCGACAGGGGGCTGGGACCCAGTACTTC,CASSLRQGAGTQYF
13,NA,few,TRBV30,TRBJ1-4,TGTGCCTGGAGTGTCGGAGGGAATGAAAAACTGTTTTTT,CAWSVGGNEKLFF
14,NA,NA,TRBV28,TRBJ1-2,TGTGCCAGCAGTTTAAACGGTTTGGTTGGTGGCTACACCTTC,CASSLNGLVGGYTF
15,TRBD1,few,TRBV19,TRBJ2-1,TGTGCCAGTAGTCCCACGGGACAGCCAGTCAATGAGCAGTTCTTC,CASSPTGQPVNEQFF
13,NA,NA,TRBV18,TRBJ1-2,TGTGCCAGCTCACTAGACAGTAACTATGGCTACACCTTC,CASSLDSNYGYTF
14,NA,NA,TRBV6-2/TRBV6-3,TRBJ1-2,TGTGCCAGCAGTTCCTTACCGGGACAATCCGGCTACACCTTC,CASSSLPGQSGYTF